The T cell receptor (beta chain) under discussion was sequenced for a study of cytomegalovirus exposure and HLA in healthy donors. As for the study in general: The early release's HLA-typed donors yielded 78 million or so unique TCRs.

This clone has just a few counts. The antigen is not known. Overall study findings and caveats: Reported findings show TCR beta sequences accurately forecast HLA-A and HLA-B alleles in most subjects.

After removal of 4 bases from V and 3 bases from J, the junction contained 3 bases not matched to a gene. Per the germline V gene, CDR1 is LGHNA and CDR2 is YSLEER. The CDR3 loop spans 16 amino acids. The donors were healthy bone marrow donors. This PCR relied on a set of 60 Vbeta primers and 13 Jbeta primers. Data came from immunoSEQ multiplex PCR; TCRdb stores just in-frame clones and leaves some out. Of about 190,000 clones in the sample, roughly 73% were seen once. Sequencing was carried out using PBMCs. The J gene is TRBJ2-3, the V gene TRBV4-3; 14 bases fit TRBD2. The receptor's source is a woman aged 25 to 39 in good health and CMV-seropositive. The CDR3 DNA reads as TGCGCCAGCAGCCCCCGACTAGCGGGAGGGACAGATACGCAGTATTTT. Protein product: CASSPRLAGGTDTQYF.